The sequence of this T cell receptor beta chain was determined in a study of T cells in Graves' hyperthyroidism and ophthalmopathy. Amplification of TCR beta CDR3 regions was performed using RNA transcripts as template. When the TCR CDR3 underwent first-round RT-PCR, the HTBI primer set was used. MiXCR, run by TCRdb on the multiplex PCR reads, gives a single entry per CDR3 protein. This sample has about 660,000 distinct CDR3 sequences; 45% occur once, and the top ten carry about 7%. Concerning this clonotype itself: A junction end diverges from the germline sequence, so it may reflect a read error.

This CDR3 has 15 amino acids. Per germline, CDR1 SGHTA and CDR2 FQGNSA. The chain combines TRBV7-2 with TRBJ1-2; TRBD1 matches 7 bases. The sequenced sample consisted of peripheral blood or thyroid tissue (not recorded which). The TCR comes from an adult man with Graves' disease, either hyperthyroidism or ophthalmopathy (not recorded which). CDR3 in amino acids: CAGSRQGSSNYGYTF. The CDR3 coding sequence is TGTGCCGGCAGCCGACAGGGTTCCTCTAACTATGGCTACACCTTC. The full variable domain, rest sourced from reference TRBV7-2 and TRBJ1-2, is GAGVSQSPSNKVTEKGKDVELRCDPISGHTALYWYRQSLGQGLEFLIYFQGNSAPDKSGLPSDRFSAERTGGSVSTLTIQRTQQEDSAVYLCAGSRQGSSNYGYTFGSGTRLTVV.